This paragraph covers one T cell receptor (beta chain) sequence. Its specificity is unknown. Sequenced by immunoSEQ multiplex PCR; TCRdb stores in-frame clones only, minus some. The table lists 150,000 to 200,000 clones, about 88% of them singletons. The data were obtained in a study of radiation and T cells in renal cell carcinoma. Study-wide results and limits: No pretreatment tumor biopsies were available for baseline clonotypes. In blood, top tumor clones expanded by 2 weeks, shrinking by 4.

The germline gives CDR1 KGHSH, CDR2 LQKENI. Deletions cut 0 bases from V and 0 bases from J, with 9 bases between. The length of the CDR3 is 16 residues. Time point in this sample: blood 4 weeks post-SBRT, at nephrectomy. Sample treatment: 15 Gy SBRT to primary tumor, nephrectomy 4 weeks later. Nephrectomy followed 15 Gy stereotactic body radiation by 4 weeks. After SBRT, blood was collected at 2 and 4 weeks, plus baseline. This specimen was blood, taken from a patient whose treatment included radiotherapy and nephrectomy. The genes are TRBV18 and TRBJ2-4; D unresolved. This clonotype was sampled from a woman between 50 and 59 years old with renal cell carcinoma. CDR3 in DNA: TGTGCCAGCTCACCACCATTAACATTAGCCAAAAACATTCAGTACTTC. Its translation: CASSPPLTLAKNIQYF.